The sequence of this T cell receptor (beta chain) was determined in a study of early T cells in non-severe SARS-CoV-2 infection. On the study more broadly: Investigators sequenced bulk RNA drawn from unsorted whole blood, and chains remained unpaired. Overall study results and limits: Missing private and CD4 specificities, VDJdb matching favored anti-spike CD8 responses.

In its sample, this clonotype is medium-sized. The antigen remains undetermined. Individual cDNA molecules were tagged with unique molecular identifiers, the study reported. One entry per CDR3 protein, called by TCRdb with MiXCR from the 5' RACE reads. The repertoire holds 60,000 or so distinct CDR3 sequences, with approximately 9.7% as singletons. The TCR originated in an adult who was a healthcare worker with PCR-confirmed SARS-CoV-2 infection or an uninfected control (not recorded which). Sequenced input: whole blood.

In nucleotides, the CDR3 is TGTGCCAGCAGTTACTCGGCGTCTCAAGAGACCCAGTACTTC. Amino acid sequence: CASSYSASQETQYF. V is TRBV6-6 and J is TRBJ2-5; D remains ambiguous. Germline V CDR1 and CDR2: MNHNY, SVGAGI (reference sequence). The CDR3 has 14 amino acids. Trimming pared 0 bases from V and 2 bases from J, leaving 7 bases between.